This T cell receptor beta chain stems from a study of early T cells in non-severe SARS-CoV-2 infection. Background on the study: Sequencing input comprised bulk RNA from unsorted whole blood; chain pairing was not available. Findings and limits, study-wide: CD4 and private specificities were missed by VDJdb matching, which favored anti-spike CD8 responses.

This CDR3 region has 12 residues. Germline V gene sequence: CDR1 WNHNN, CDR2 SYGVQD (reference sequence). Trimming left V 5 bases short and J 3 bases short, with 4 bases between. Attachment of unique molecular identifiers was made to individual cDNA molecules. TCRdb ran MiXCR on the 5' RACE reads and lists one entry per CDR3 protein. The table records roughly 88,000 distinct CDR3 sequences, about 15% of them present only once. With respect to this clonotype: Its antigen is as yet unknown.

The sample comprised whole blood. This TCR was recovered from an adult who was a healthcare worker with PCR-confirmed SARS-CoV-2 infection or an uninfected control (not recorded which). V gene TRBV10-1 combines with J gene TRBJ2-2; D is undetermined. For the CDR3, the DNA is TGCGCCAGCAGTTTCGACACCGGGGAGCTGTTTTTT. Protein sequence: CASSFDTGELFF.